The next 10 T cell receptor beta chains were all read from a single sample in a study of cytomegalovirus exposure and HLA in healthy donors. The study ran its PCR with 60 Vbeta and 13 Jbeta primers. The method was immunoSEQ multiplex PCR; TCRdb's version includes in-frame clones alone and lacks a portion of them. The table lists 90,000 to 100,000 clones, around 68% of them singletons. Sequences were obtained from PBMCs. The receptors derive from a man aged 50-60 years in good health and CMV-seronegative.

The chain joins TRBV5-1 to TRBJ1-3; the match to TRBD1 covers 10 bases. The germline CDR1 and CDR2 sequences are SGHRS and YFSETQ. Losses at the gene ends were 1 base for V and 5 bases for J; bases not matched to a gene: 6. CDR3 size: 16 residues. The CDR3 is CASSLLGQGSRNTIYF. The CDR3 DNA reads TGCGCCAGCAGCTTGTTGGGACAGGGGTCGCGAAACACCATATATTTT. Drawing the rest from reference TRBV5-1 and TRBJ1-3, the complete variable domain is KAGVTQTPRYLIKTRGQQVTLSCSPISGHRSVSWYQQTPGQGLQFLFEYFSETQRNKGNFPGRFSGRQFSNSRSEMNVSTLELGDSALYLCASSLLGQGSRNTIYFGEGSWLTVV.

This clone is a singleton in its sample. This chain uses TRBV19 with TRBJ2-5; 8 positions agree with TRBD2. Germline values: CDR1 LNHDA, CDR2 SQIVND (reference sequence). The length of the CDR3 is 16 residues. V gave up 6 bases and J gave up 4 bases; unmatched junction bases: 13. The CDR3 nucleotides are TGTGCCAGTAGCCCACATAGCGGGGCACCCGGAGAGACCCAGTACTTC. Translation: CASSPHSGAPGETQYF.

The chain links TRBV2 to TRBJ2-1; D might be TRBD1 (6 bases). Germline CDR1 and CDR2: SNHLY and FYNNEI. This CDR3 is built from 14 residues. Trimming removed 10 bases at V and 6 bases at J, with 19 bases between. The CDR3 coding sequence is TGTGCCATCGGGACACCTACCACGGTCAATGAGCAGTTCTTC. Amino acids: CAIGTPTTVNEQFF.

This clone was detected a few times. The chain employs TRBV27 and TRBJ1-2, with TRBD1 matching over 7 bases. CDR1 and CDR2 (germline): MNHEY, SMNVEV (reference sequence). J was trimmed by 4 bases and V by 5 bases; bases with no gene match: 4. This CDR3 is 13 amino acids long. The CDR3 sequence is CASSPQGSYGYTF. For the CDR3, the DNA is TGTGCCAGCAGTCCACAGGGGAGCTATGGCTACACCTTC.

The chain joins TRBV7-2 to TRBJ2-1, with 8 positions matching TRBD2. This CDR3 has 18 residues. Germline V gene lookup returns CDR1 SGHTA and CDR2 FQGNSA. After removal of 4 bases from V and 2 bases from J, the junction contained 13 bases not matched to a gene. In DNA form, the CDR3 reads TGTGCCAGCAGCTCTGGACTAGCTAGATCCGTTACCTACAATGAGCAGTTCTTC. The encoded protein is CASSSGLARSVTYNEQFF.

This chain links TRBV10-3 with TRBJ2-7, with 7 nucleotides matching TRBD1. Germline V lookup: CDR1 ENHRY, CDR2 SYGVKD. The trim removed 7 bases at V and 6 bases at J, leaving 6 bases unmatched. This CDR3 is 12 amino acids long. The CDR3 DNA reads as TGTGCCATCACTGGGGACAGCGGCGAGCAGTACTTC. Its protein product is CAITGDSGEQYF.

In this sample, this clone turned up once. The V gene is TRBV10-1, the J gene TRBJ2-1, with TRBD1 matching over 7 bases. CDR1 is WNHNN and CDR2 is SYGVQD in the germline V gene (reference sequence). The CDR3 has 13 residues. Unmatched junction bases numbered 2, after V lost 0 bases and J lost 9 bases. CDR3 protein: CASSESGGVEQFF. For the CDR3, the DNA is TGCGCCAGCAGTGAGTCAGGGGGCGTTGAGCAGTTCTTC.

The chain joins TRBV12-5 to TRBJ2-3, with unresolved D. Trimming took off 5 bases at V and 6 bases at J, with 12 bases between the two ends. The germline V gene has CDR1 LGHNT and CDR2 FRNRAP. This CDR3 spans 13 amino acids. The DNA for the CDR3 is TGTGCTAGTGGTGAAACACCGCTTGATACGCAGTATTTT. It is translated as CASGETPLDTQYF.

The chain couples TRBV10-2 to TRBJ2-7; 7 positions match TRBD1. The V and J ends lost 6 bases and 3 bases, in that order; junction bases with no gene match: 8. CDR1 WSHSY and CDR2 SAAADI come from the germline V gene. There are 14 residues in the CDR3. CDR3: CASSQGQVVYEQYF. In nucleotides, the CDR3 is TGCGCCAGCAGCCAAGGACAGGTGGTCTACGAGCAGTACTTC.

This clone showed up just a few times. The V call is TRBV6-5, the J call TRBJ2-1; TRBD2 aligns across 11 bases. Trimming at V came to 5 bases and at J to 6 bases, leaving 3 bases not matched to a gene. The CDR3 has 14 amino acids. Germline-derived CDR1 and CDR2 are MNHEY and SVGAGI. The DNA of the CDR3 is TGTGCCAGCAGTAAACTAGCGGGGGCCAATGAGCAGTTCTTC. Protein sequence: CASSKLAGANEQFF.